The entry below describes one T cell receptor (beta chain). The antigen it binds to is not known. No quality values exist for individual bases; no much larger clone is one base distant. One collaborating source in Seattle enrolled patients during active infection and followed them longitudinally through the course of disease. Collaborating institutions collected whole blood in K2EDTA tubes following their own protocols. For TCRbeta analysis, collaborators shipped samples in one of three forms: frozen whole blood, isolated PBMCs, or DNA extracted from either of those sample types. This sample is part of a study of blood T cell repertoires in COVID-19 (dated by TCRdb to about 2020). Turning to the overall study: Collaborator samples came from the United States, Italy and Spain and covered acute and convalescent phases of COVID-19. Nearly every sample came with metadata listing a de-identified subject ID, COVID-19 status, age in years and sex. A freely available public database, intended as a resource for researchers studying the immune response to SARS-CoV-2, is where the repertoires were released. Samples came from the ongoing ImmuneRACE study (first 160 participants) plus 1,254 subjects from 6 global collaborators. Subjects who had been exposed to COVID-19, were actively infected with it, or had recovered from it provided the deeply sampled blood TCRbeta repertoires that made up the dataset. The prospective study material was composed of cDNA or gDNA derived from T cells, B-cell-depleted T cells, or PBMCs. Where available, HLA class I and class II types were taken from metadata supplied by the sample provider and were not determined by assay-based typing. Findings and caveats that apply to the study as a whole: The quantity of clinical and demographic metadata differed by source and by participant and was supplied without curation.

TCRbeta CDR3 regions were amplified from genomic DNA using the immunoSEQ Assay, a bias-controlled multiplex PCR. In the authors' own workflow: The number of nucleated cells in each sample was estimated by amplification of reference gene primers within the assay. To quantify the absolute abundance of each unique TCRbeta CDR3 rearrangement, sequence reads were collapsed and filtered. For each sample, productive Simpson clonality was calculated as the square root of Simpson's diversity index over productive rearrangements. TCRdb provides this immuneACCESS table in a form limited to in-frame rearrangements. Some clones are lacking; in checked studies, under half of them reflect an unresolved V gene, and why the rest are absent is not known. For V, J and clone size, that table is used; D and trimming come from the DNA. This sample gives about 95,000 clones in total; 80% to 90% of them show up just once. In total, the top ten clones hold 4% to 5.5% of the sample.

Trimming removed 0 bases from V and 2 bases from J; the gene matches leave 6 bases unexplained. Reading the germline V gene gives CDR1 SGDLS and CDR2 YYNGEE. The CDR3 runs 17 residues from the cysteine to the phenylalanine. Just the 51-base CDR3 DNA is kept, in frame starting at base 1. Material for sequencing was peripheral blood. The sequence links TRBV9 to TRBJ1-3, with 9 middle bases fitting TRBD1. The origin of this receptor is a man older than 75 with COVID-19, enrolled during active disease. CDR3 protein: CASSVVGTGNAGNTIYF. The DNA sequence follows: TGTGCCAGCAGCGTAGTTGGGACAGGGAATGCTGGAAACACCATATATTTT.